This TCR beta chain was profiled in a study of a mutant IDH1 vaccine in newly diagnosed glioma (dated by TCRdb to the early 2020s). For the wider study: Of the approximately 30 treated patients, about 62% were male and approximately 38% were female, and the mean age was about 40 years. Prior to enrollment, standard therapy consisting of radiotherapy alone, temozolomide alone, or radiochemotherapy with temozolomide had been administered to patients, with the combination being received by most patients. Longitudinal TCRB deep sequencing was done for 25 to 30 treated patients, wherever samples were available for exploratory analyses. Peripheral blood samples were drawn at six visits, namely V03 (baseline), V05, V07, V10, V12 and V13.

Reading the germline V gene gives CDR1 SGHRS and CDR2 YFSETQ. The CDR3 has 18 amino acids, counting the end cysteine and phenylalanine. Kept here is only the CDR3 DNA, which spans 54 bases and is read in frame from base 1. Trimming takes 4 bases off V and 0 bases off J; junction bases not matched to a gene: 12. Overall study outcomes, separate from this receptor: Pseudoprogression appeared unrelated to alterations in the top peripheral T cell clonotypes detected by TCRB sequencing. Selection of PBMC samples for TCRB deep sequencing was based on availability. Across multiple MHC alleles, vaccine-induced immune responses were seen in around 93% of patients. It was noted by the authors that analyses of patient blood samples could not be reproduced owing to sample limitations.

This specimen's time point label, interpreted: baseline, week 1 (first vaccination visit). This specimen's treatment or condition label, interpreted: pre-vaccination baseline after standard-of-care therapy. Newly diagnosed WHO grade 3 or 4 IDH1-mutant astrocytomas showing loss of nuclear ATRX were present in the donors. The samples were drawn from NOA16, a multicentre, single-arm, open-label phase I trial in Germany that tested a mutant IDH1 peptide vaccine in humans for the first time. Blood drawn at visit V03 was used as the baseline sample for immunogenicity testing. Genomic DNA for TCRB sequencing was extracted from EDTA blood using the DNeasy Blood and Tissue Kit. The library was made by the immunoSEQ multiplex PCR assay. Rearranged TCR beta chain sequences were amplified using the hsTCRB Kit according to the manufacturer's protocol. An Illumina MiSeq was used to sequence the TCRB libraries. The published analysis was carried out like this. The kit vendor's proprietary platform handled demultiplexing, trimming and gene mapping. TCRdb's version of the immuneACCESS table is confined to in-frame rearrangements and falls short of the full clone set. An unresolved V gene accounts for under half of the shortfall where checked; the remainder is of unknown origin. D and trimming come from the DNA, and the V and J calls and clone size come from that table. Here the sample has approximately 70,000 clones; approximately 85% occur a single time. The biggest ten clones account for 8.2% of the sample.

Comment on this clone: The target of this receptor is not known. No clone much larger than this one lies a single base away; base qualities are absent.

The TCR originated in a man between 50 and 59 years old with glioma. Rearrangement joined TRBV5-1 to TRBJ1-3, with 8 bases in between that match TRBD1. Specimen: PBMCs, collected from a glioma patient treated with radiotherapy, temozolomide or both. The DNA sequence is TGCGCCAGCAGCCAAGGGACAGGTTCTCACATCTCTGGAAACACCATATATTTT. It encodes CASSQGTGSHISGNTIYF.